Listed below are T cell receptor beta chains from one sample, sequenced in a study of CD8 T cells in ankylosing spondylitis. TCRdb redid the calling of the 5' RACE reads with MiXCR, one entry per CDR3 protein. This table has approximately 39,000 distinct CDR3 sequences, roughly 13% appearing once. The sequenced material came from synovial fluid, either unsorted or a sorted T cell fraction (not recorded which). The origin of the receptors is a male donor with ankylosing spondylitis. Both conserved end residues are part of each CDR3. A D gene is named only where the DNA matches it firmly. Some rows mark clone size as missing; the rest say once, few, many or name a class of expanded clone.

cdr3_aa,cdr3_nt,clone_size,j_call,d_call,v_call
CASSDRGRTEAFF,TGTGCCAGCAGTGATAGGGGACGCACTGAAGCTTTCTTT,-,TRBJ1-1,-,TRBV2
CSARRGPGQGIWNEQFF,TGCAGCGCCCGAAGGGGGCCGGGACAGGGAATTTGGAATGAGCAGTTCTTC,few,TRBJ2-1,TRBD1,TRBV29-1
CASSQGRPEGHPRSYNEQFF,TGCGCCAGCAGCCAAGGACGACCCGAGGGGCACCCTCGCTCCTACAATGAGCAGTTCTTC,few,TRBJ2-1,-,TRBV4-1
CASSLLYDGGGITDTQYF,TGTGCCAGCAGCTTGCTCTACGACGGAGGGGGGATCACAGATACGCAGTATTTT,few,TRBJ2-3,-,TRBV5-4
CASSEGLSYEQYF,TGTGCCAGCAGTGAGGGCCTCTCCTACGAGCAGTACTTC,many,TRBJ2-7,-,TRBV7-2
CATSESKWSLDTQYF,TGTGCCACCAGTGAGTCAAAATGGAGTTTAGATACGCAGTATTTT,many,TRBJ2-3,-,TRBV24-1
CASSYSPGSYEQYF,TGTGCCAGCAGTTACTCGCCGGGATCCTACGAGCAGTACTTC,many,TRBJ2-7,-,TRBV6-2/TRBV6-3
CASSSTVSGANVLTF,TGTGCCAGCAGTTCGACAGTCTCTGGGGCCAACGTCCTGACTTTC,-,TRBJ2-6,-,TRBV6-2/TRBV6-3
CSASIDRTDFSPLHF,TGCAGTGCTAGTATTGACAGGACGGATTTTTCACCCCTCCACTTT,many,TRBJ1-6,-,TRBV20-1
CASSVGSWDVQYF,TGTGCCAGCAGCGTAGGAAGTTGGGACGTTCAGTACTTC,many,TRBJ2-4,-,TRBV9
CASSIRQYSNQPQHF,TGTGCCAGCAGCATTAGACAGTATAGCAATCAGCCCCAGCATTTT,few,TRBJ1-5,-,TRBV21-1
CASSLESSPEQYF,TGTGCCAGCAGCTTAGAGAGTAGCCCCGAGCAGTACTTC,many,TRBJ2-7,-,TRBV7-9
CASSFRIEQYF,TGTGCCAGCAGCTTTCGTATCGAGCAGTACTTC,-,TRBJ2-7,-,TRBV7-8
CASSSQLGQGAGETQYF,TGTGCCAGCAGCTCCCAGCTGGGACAGGGGGCGGGTGAGACCCAGTACTTC,few,TRBJ2-5,TRBD1,TRBV7-9
CASSQAGLTGANVLTF,TGCGCCAGCAGCCAAGCGGGGTTAACTGGGGCCAACGTCCTGACTTTC,many,TRBJ2-6,-,TRBV4-3
CASSVIPGEGTGELFF,TGTGCCAGCAGTGTAATCCCGGGAGAGGGGACCGGGGAGCTGTTTTTT,-,TRBJ2-2,-,TRBV27
CASSPPTETLQYPHGAEAFF,TGTGCCAGCAGTCCCCCCACAGAAACACTCCAATACCCCCACGGTGCTGAAGCTTTCTTT,-,TRBJ1-1,-,TRBV6-2/TRBV6-3
CASRAYRAFVRHTEAFF,TGCGCCAGCAGAGCCTACAGGGCATTCGTGCGACACACTGAAGCTTTCTTT,-,TRBJ1-1,-,TRBV23-1
CASSQGGESFEKLFF,TGTGCCAGCAGCCAGGGTGGGGAATCTTTTGAAAAACTGTTTTTT,-,TRBJ1-4,-,TRBV9
CASSFRPMKADTQYF,TGTGCCAGCAGCTTTAGACCTATGAAGGCAGATACGCAGTATTTT,-,TRBJ2-3,-,TRBV7-6
CASSLLGQETQYF,TGTGCCAGCAGCCTTCTTGGCCAAGAGACCCAGTACTTC,-,TRBJ2-5,-,TRBV6-1
CASSFGLPPLYEQYF,TGTGCCAGCAGCTTTGGACTACCGCCTCTCTACGAGCAGTACTTC,many,TRBJ2-7,-,TRBV7-2
CSVPETSSQAYNEQFF,TGCAGCGTTCCGGAGACTAGCAGCCAGGCCTACAATGAGCAGTTCTTC,many,TRBJ2-1,TRBD2,TRBV29-1
CATGRRDSSVPGNTIYF,TGTGCCACCGGCCGAAGGGACAGCAGTGTTCCCGGAAACACCATATATTTT,many,TRBJ1-3,TRBD1,TRBV15
CASSPGPHNEQFF,TGTGCCAGCTCACCAGGCCCTCACAATGAGCAGTTCTTC,many,TRBJ2-1,-,TRBV18
CSASSRVYTGELFF,TGCAGTGCTAGTTCCAGGGTTTACACCGGGGAGCTGTTTTTT,-,TRBJ2-2,-,TRBV20-1
CAITAETLFF,TGTGCCATCACGGCGGAGACCCTGTTTTTT,few,TRBJ2-2,-,TRBV10-3
CSARDAYNYGYTF,TGCAGCGCAAGGGACGCCTATAACTATGGCTACACCTTC,many,TRBJ1-2,-,TRBV29-1
CASRYRGSTEAFF,TGTGCCAGCAGGTACAGGGGGTCCACTGAAGCTTTCTTT,many,TRBJ1-1,TRBD1,TRBV11-2
CASSPLTSGRGNEQFF,TGTGCCAGCTCACCACTAACTAGCGGGAGAGGGAATGAGCAGTTCTTC,-,TRBJ2-1,TRBD2,TRBV18
CASSVSKEQFF,TGTGCCAGCAGCGTGAGCAAGGAGCAGTTCTTC,few,TRBJ2-1,-,TRBV9
CASSYGTGGETQYF,TGTGCCAGCAGTTACGGGACGGGAGGAGAGACCCAGTACTTC,-,TRBJ2-5,TRBD2,TRBV27
CASSYRDREVETQYF,TGTGCCAGCAGCTATCGGGACAGGGAGGTAGAGACCCAGTACTTC,many,TRBJ2-5,TRBD1,TRBV7-9
CSAREPITGTYEQYF,TGCAGTGCTAGAGAGCCGATTACAGGGACCTACGAGCAGTACTTC,-,TRBJ2-7,-,TRBV20-1
CASSFRLAGTGELFF,TGTGCCAGCAGCTTTCGACTAGCGGGGACCGGGGAGCTGTTTTTT,few,TRBJ2-2,TRBD2,TRBV28
CASSSRENTEAFF,TGTGCCAGCAGTTCTAGGGAGAACACTGAAGCTTTCTTT,many,TRBJ1-1,-,TRBV6-2/TRBV6-3
CASSLGAGGYTDTQYF,TGCGCCAGCAGCCTGGGTGCGGGGGGATACACAGATACGCAGTATTTT,many,TRBJ2-3,TRBD2,TRBV4-1
CASSPQEDRGFFNTEAFF,TGTGCCAGCAGCCCTCAGGAGGACAGGGGGTTTTTCAACACTGAAGCTTTCTTT,few,TRBJ1-1,TRBD1,TRBV28
CASSINGGELFF,TGTGCCAGCAGTATCAACGGCGGGGAGCTGTTTTTT,many,TRBJ2-2,-,TRBV12-3/TRBV12-4
CASSESNGGTGRETQYF,TGTGCCAGCAGTGAATCTAACGGGGGGACAGGGAGGGAGACCCAGTACTTC,few,TRBJ2-5,TRBD1,TRBV6-1
CASSLLFSTGSNSPLHF,TGTGCCAGCAGTTTACTATTCTCGACAGGGAGTAATTCACCCCTCCACTTT,many,TRBJ1-6,TRBD1,TRBV28
CASSFPGLSLPNTEAFF,TGTGCCAGCAGCTTTCCGGGACTCTCCCTGCCGAACACTGAAGCTTTCTTT,many,TRBJ1-1,-,TRBV7-2
CASSRARGSSLEQYF,TGTGCCAGCAGTAGAGCTCGCGGGAGTTCGTTGGAGCAGTACTTC,many,TRBJ2-7,TRBD2,TRBV14
CASSYSGREQFF,TGTGCCAGCAGTTACTCAGGGAGAGAGCAGTTCTTC,many,TRBJ2-1,-,TRBV6-5
CASRGQPNTGELFF,TGTGCCAGCAGGGGACAGCCGAACACCGGGGAGCTGTTTTTT,-,TRBJ2-2,TRBD1,TRBV28
CASNPPGRQMNTEAFF,TGTGCCAGCAACCCTCCGGGGAGACAGATGAACACTGAAGCTTTCTTT,few,TRBJ1-1,-,TRBV2
CASSSDTPTGPNYGYTF,TGTGCCAGCAGTTCCGACACCCCGACCGGGCCAAACTATGGCTACACCTTC,few,TRBJ1-2,-,TRBV6-5
CASSPAGQGGETQYF,TGTGCCAGCAGTCCAGCGGGGCAGGGGGGGGAGACCCAGTACTTC,-,TRBJ2-5,-,TRBV3-1
CAISQNREMVGYTF,TGTGCCATCAGCCAGAACAGGGAGATGGTTGGCTACACCTTC,-,TRBJ1-2,-,TRBV10-3
CSARDGRRATNTGELFF,TGCAGTGCTAGAGATGGGAGGCGAGCCACGAACACCGGGGAGCTGTTTTTT,many,TRBJ2-2,-,TRBV20-1
CASSSGGAPNYGYTF,TGTGCCAGCAGCTCAGGAGGGGCACCTAACTATGGCTACACCTTC,-,TRBJ1-2,-,TRBV7-9
CASSQRLGVVNMGNTGELFF,TGCGCCAGCAGCCAAAGGCTAGGAGTAGTCAATATGGGAAACACCGGGGAGCTGTTTTTT,few,TRBJ2-2,-,TRBV4-3
CASSDHPGTGVLVF,TGTGCCAGCAGCGACCACCCCGGGACAGGGGTCTTAGTCTTT,many,TRBJ1-1,TRBD1,TRBV9